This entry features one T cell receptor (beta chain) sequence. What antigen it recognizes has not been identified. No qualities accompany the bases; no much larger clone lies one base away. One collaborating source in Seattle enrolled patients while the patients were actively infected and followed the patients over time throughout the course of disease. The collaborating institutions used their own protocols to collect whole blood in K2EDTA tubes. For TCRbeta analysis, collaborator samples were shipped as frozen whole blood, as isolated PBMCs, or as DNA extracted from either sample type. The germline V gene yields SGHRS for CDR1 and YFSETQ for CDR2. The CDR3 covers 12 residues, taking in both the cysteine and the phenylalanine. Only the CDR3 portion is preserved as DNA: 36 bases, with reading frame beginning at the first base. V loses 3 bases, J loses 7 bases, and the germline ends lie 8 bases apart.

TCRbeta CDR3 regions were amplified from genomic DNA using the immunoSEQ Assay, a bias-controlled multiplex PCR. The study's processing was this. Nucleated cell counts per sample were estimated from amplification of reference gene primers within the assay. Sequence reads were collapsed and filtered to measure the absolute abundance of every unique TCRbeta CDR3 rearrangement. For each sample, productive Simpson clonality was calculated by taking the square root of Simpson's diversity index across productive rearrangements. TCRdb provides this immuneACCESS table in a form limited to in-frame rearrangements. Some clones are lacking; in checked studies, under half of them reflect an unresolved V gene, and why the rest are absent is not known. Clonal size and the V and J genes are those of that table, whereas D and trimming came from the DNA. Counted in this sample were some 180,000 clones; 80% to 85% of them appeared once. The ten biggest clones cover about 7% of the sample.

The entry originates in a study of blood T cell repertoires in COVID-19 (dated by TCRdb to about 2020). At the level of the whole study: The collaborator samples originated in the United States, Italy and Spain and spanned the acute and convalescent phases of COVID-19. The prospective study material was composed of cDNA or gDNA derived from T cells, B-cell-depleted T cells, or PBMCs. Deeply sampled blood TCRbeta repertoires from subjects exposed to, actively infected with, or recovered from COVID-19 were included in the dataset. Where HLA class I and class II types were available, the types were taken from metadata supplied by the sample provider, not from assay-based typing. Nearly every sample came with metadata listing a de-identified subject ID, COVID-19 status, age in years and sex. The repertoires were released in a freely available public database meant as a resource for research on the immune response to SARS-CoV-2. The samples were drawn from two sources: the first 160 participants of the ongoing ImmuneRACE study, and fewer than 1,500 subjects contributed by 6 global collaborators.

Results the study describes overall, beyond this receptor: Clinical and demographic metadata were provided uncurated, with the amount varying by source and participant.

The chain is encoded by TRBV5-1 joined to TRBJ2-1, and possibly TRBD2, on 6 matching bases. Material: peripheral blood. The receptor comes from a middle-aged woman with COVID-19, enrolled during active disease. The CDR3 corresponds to CASSSGENEQFF. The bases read TGCGCCAGCAGCTCGGGGGAAAATGAGCAGTTCTTC.